This T cell receptor beta chain was found in a study of immune cell composition in non-small cell lung cancer. Points from the study as a whole: Squamous carcinomas (roughly 80%) more often had tumour-associated clones >0.5% than adenocarcinomas (roughly 33%). Tumour TCR-beta clonality was not significantly tied to smoking pack-years.

The germline V gene encodes CDR1 MNHEY and CDR2 SMNVEV (reference sequence). The CDR3 consists of 14 residues. Trimming at V came to 5 bases and at J to 6 bases, leaving 6 bases not matched to a gene. The repertoire was sequenced with immunoSEQ multiplex PCR; TCRdb's copy has only in-frame clones and lacks some. The repertoire holds about 1,800 clones, with less than 85% as singletons. Concerning this clone: The target antigen is unknown.

This rearrangement joins TRBV27 to TRBJ2-1, with 8 nucleotides matching TRBD1. Sequenced input: lung tumor tissue. The TCR originated in a human donor with non-small cell lung cancer. The CDR3 reads CASSPGTGFNEQFF. The CDR3 nucleotides are TGTGCCAGCAGTCCAGGGACAGGCTTCAATGAGCAGTTCTTC.